What follows is one TCR beta chain and its context. Trimming took 6 bases from V and 5 from J; bases not matched to a gene: 7. CDR3 size: 14 residues. Germline V gene data show CDR1 as SNHLY and CDR2 as FYNNEI. This sample was taken from a study of memory CD4+ T cells and cytomegalovirus serostatus. Produced via immunoSEQ multiplex PCR; TCRdb's table is partial and in-frame only. Altogether 40,000 or so clones are present, about 79% being singletons, with the ten largest covering 1% to 1.3%. Single viable CD3+CD4+CD8-CD45RO+ cells were sorted as the memory CD4+ T cells. The sequenced sample consisted of memory CD4+ T cells from blood. This TCR was sampled from an adult in good health and CMV-seronegative. The rearrangement joins TRBV2 to TRBJ2-3; 8 nucleotides match TRBD1. In nucleotides, the CDR3 is TGTGCCAGCAGCGCGGACAGGGAAGGAGATACGCAGTATTTT. The encoded protein is CASSADREGDTQYF.